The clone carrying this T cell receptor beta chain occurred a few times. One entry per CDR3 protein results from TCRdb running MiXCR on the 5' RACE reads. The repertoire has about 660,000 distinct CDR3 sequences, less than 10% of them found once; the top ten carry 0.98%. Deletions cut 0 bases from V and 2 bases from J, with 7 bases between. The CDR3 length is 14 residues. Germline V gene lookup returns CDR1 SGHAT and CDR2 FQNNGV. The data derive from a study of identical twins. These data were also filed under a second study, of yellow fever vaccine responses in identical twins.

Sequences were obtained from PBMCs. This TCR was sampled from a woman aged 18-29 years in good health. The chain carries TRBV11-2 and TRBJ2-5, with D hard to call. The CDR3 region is CASSLESGQETQYF. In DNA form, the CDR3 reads TGTGCCAGCAGCTTAGAATCCGGGCAAGAGACCCAGTACTTC.